This T cell receptor beta chain appears in the sequencing data of a study of spatial heterogeneity in lung cancer. About the research overall: Beta-chain sequences were consistently detected more often than alpha-chain sequences. Across the raw uncorrected reads, a unique TCR and UMI combination was observed, on average, more than ten times.

Noted time point: sample taken at primary tumor resection. Sequencing of whole RNA from tumor, nontumor lung or frozen PBMC involved no sorting. General study findings and limits: The appearance of ubiquitous expanded tumor TCRs in blood was greater at resection than follow-up.

Many counts were recorded for this clonotype. The antigen is unknown. Each molecule of TCR cDNA was tagged with one unique molecular identifier. TCRdb itself ran the 5' RACE reads through MiXCR, one entry per CDR3 protein. Seen here are tens of thousands of distinct CDR3 sequences, roughly an eighth observed once, and the top ten hold 55% to 65%. Germline values: CDR1 MRHNA, CDR2 SNTAGT. The CDR3 runs 14 residues. Trimming took off 4 bases at V and 6 bases at J, with 12 bases between the two ends. The rearrangement links TRBV6-4 to TRBJ2-2, with a possible D match to TRBD2 (6 bases). This sample comprised PBMCs, obtained at surgery. The receptor was derived from a male donor with early-stage non-small cell lung cancer. The CDR3 DNA reads as TGTGCCAGCAGTGTGGAAACGGGAGCCGGGGAGCTGTTTTTT. It yields the protein CASSVETGAGELFF.